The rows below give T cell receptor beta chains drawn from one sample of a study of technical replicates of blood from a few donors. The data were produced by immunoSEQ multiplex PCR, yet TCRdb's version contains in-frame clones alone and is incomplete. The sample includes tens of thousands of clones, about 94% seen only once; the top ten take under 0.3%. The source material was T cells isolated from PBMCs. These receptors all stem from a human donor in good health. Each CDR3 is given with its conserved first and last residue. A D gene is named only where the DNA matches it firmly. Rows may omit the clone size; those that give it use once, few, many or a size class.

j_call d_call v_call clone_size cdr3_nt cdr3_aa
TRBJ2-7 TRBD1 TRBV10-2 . TGCGCCAGCAGGGACAGGGGCCTTTCCTCTTACGAGCAGTACTTC CASRDRGLSSYEQYF
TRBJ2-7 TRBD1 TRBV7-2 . TGTGCCAGCAGCTTAGGGGTCAACGACCTTTGGGACAGGGACCACGAGCAGTACTTC CASSLGVNDLWDRDHEQYF
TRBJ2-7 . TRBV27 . TGTGCCAGCAGTTTATCTACAGGAGCGACCTACGAGCAGTACTTC CASSLSTGATYEQYF
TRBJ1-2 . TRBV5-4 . TGTGCCAGCAGCTTGGGTTCGACAGACGATCCCTATGGCTACACCTTC CASSLGSTDDPYGYTF
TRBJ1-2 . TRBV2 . TGTGCCGGGACACTACAGATCCCCAATGGCTACACCTTC CAGTLQIPNGYTF
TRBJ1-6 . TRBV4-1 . TGCGCCAGCAGCCAAGACCTTGCGGGCCACACCTATAATTCACCCCTCCACTTT CASSQDLAGHTYNSPLHF
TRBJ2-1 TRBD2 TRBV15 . TGTGCCACCAGCCCCCGTGGAGCTAGCGGGGGGGCCAGCTCCTACAATGAGCAGTTCTTC CATSPRGASGGASSYNEQFF
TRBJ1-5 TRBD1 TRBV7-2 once TGTGCCAGCAGCGCAGACAGGGATCAGCCCCAGCATTTT CASSADRDQPQHF
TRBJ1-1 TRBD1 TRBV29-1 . TGCAGCGTTGAAGATCCAGAGGGGGCCGGAGTCACTGAAGCTTTCTTT CSVEDPEGAGVTEAFF
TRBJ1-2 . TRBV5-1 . TGCGCCAGCACCTTGGGGGCGTCAAACTATGGCTACACCTTC CASTLGASNYGYTF
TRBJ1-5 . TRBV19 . TGTGCCACCACGATTGGCGGGAGTGGGCAGCCCCAGCATTTT CATTIGGSGQPQHF
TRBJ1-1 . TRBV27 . TGTGCCAGCAGTTTAGTTGGGGGCGTGAACACTGAAGCTTTCTTT CASSLVGGVNTEAFF
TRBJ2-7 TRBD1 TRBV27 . TGTGCCAGCAGTCCAACCTCAGGGGGTCCGAACGAGCAGTACTTC CASSPTSGGPNEQYF
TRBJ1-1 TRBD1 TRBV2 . TGTGCCAGCAGGGGACAGGGCGTGAACACTGAAGCTTTCTTT CASRGQGVNTEAFF
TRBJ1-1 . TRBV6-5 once TGTGCCAGCAGTTACCCCCGGGGGGCTGGCAACACTGAAGCTTTCTTT CASSYPRGAGNTEAFF
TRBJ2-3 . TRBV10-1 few TGCGCCAGCAGTGAGTTTGTCTTTGATACGCAGTATTTT CASSEFVFDTQYF
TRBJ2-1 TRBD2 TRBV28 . TGTGCCAGCAGTCTTTGGACTAGCGGGAGTTCTGATAATGAGCAGTTCTTC CASSLWTSGSSDNEQFF
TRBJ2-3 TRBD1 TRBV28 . TGTGCCAGCAGTACCGGGACAGAAGGGGGCACAGATACGCAGTATTTT CASSTGTEGGTDTQYF
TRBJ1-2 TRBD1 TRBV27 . TGTGCCAGCAGTTTCTGGGGACAGGATGGCTACACCTTC CASSFWGQDGYTF
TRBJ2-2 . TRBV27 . TGTGCCAGCAGATCAGACAAGAACACCGGGGAGCTGTTTTTT CASRSDKNTGELFF
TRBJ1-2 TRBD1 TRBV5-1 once TGCGCCAGCAGCTTGGATGGTGGGGACAGTATCTATGGCTACACCTTC CASSLDGGDSIYGYTF
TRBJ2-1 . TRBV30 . TGTGCCTGGAGTGGGACAGCCTCTCGATACAATGAGCAGTTCTTC CAWSGTASRYNEQFF
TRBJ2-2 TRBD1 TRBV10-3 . TGTGCCATCACCGGACAGGGGGCGGACACCGGGGAGCTGTTTTTT CAITGQGADTGELFF
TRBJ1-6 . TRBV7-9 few TGTGCCAGCAGCTTAGGCTTGGGCCTCAATTCACCCCTCCACTTT CASSLGLGLNSPLHF
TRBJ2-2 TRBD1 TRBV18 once TGTGCCAGCTCACCGGGACAGGTGATCGGGGAGCTGTTTTTT CASSPGQVIGELFF
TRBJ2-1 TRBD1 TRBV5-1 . TGCGCCAGCAGCTTCAATACAGGGGGTTATGGCAATGAGCAGTTCTTC CASSFNTGGYGNEQFF